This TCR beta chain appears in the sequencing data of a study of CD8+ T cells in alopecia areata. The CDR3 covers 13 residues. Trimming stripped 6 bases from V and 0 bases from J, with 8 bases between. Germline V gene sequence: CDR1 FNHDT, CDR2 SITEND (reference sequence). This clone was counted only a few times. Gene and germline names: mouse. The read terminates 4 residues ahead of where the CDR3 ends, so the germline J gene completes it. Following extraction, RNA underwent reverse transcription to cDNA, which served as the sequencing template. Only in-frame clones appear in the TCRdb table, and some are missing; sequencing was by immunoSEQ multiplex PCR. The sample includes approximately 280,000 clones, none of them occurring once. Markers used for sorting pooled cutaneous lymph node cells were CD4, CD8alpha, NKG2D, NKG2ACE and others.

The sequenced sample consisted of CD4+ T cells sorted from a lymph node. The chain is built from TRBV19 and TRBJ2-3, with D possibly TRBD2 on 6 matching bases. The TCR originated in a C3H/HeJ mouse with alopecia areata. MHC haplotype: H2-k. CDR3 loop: CASTDWSAETLYF. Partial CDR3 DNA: TGTGCCAGCACCGACTGGAGTGCAGAA.